The 6 T cell receptor beta chains below come from one sample, sequenced in a study of cytomegalovirus exposure and HLA in healthy donors (dated by TCRdb to about 2017). The method behind the library was the immunoSEQ multiplex PCR assay. For the multiplex PCR, a mixture combining 60 forward primers for TCR Vbeta segments and 13 reverse primers for TCR Jbeta segments was used. TCRdb provides this immuneACCESS table in a form limited to in-frame rearrangements. Some clones are lacking; in checked studies, under half of them reflect an unresolved V gene, and why the rest are absent is not known. The table of this sample itemizes roughly 80,000 clones. The top ten clonotypes cover 4.5% to 6.5% of the sample. Sequencing used PBMCs. The receptors come from a girl aged 10 to 17 in good health and CMV-seropositive.

The rearrangement links TRBV5-1 to TRBJ1-4, with 7 bases fitting TRBD1. The CDR3 length is 15 residues. Germline V gives CDR1 SGHRS, CDR2 YFSETQ. V lost 3 bases and J lost 8; bases outside the gene matches: 10. CDR3 region: CASSWAQGQFEKLFF. DNA for the CDR3: TGCGCCAGCAGCTGGGCACAGGGGCAGTTCGAAAAACTGTTTTTT. The entire variable domain, with the rest obtained from reference TRBV5-1 and TRBJ1-4, is as follows: KAGVTQTPRYLIKTRGQQVTLSCSPISGHRSVSWYQQTPGQGLQFLFEYFSETQRNKGNFPGRFSGRQFSNSRSEMNVSTLELGDSALYLCASSWAQGQFEKLFFGSGTQLSVL.

The chain has TRBV7-2 and TRBJ2-3; 7 nucleotides agree with TRBD2. This CDR3 comprises 14 residues. Germline CDR1 and CDR2: SGHTA and FQGNSA. The J segment lost 4 bases and the V segment lost 6 bases, leaving 7 bases of the junction unmatched. The CDR3 sequence is CASRMGTNPDTQYF. The CDR3 coding sequence is TGTGCCAGCAGGATGGGGACTAATCCAGATACGCAGTATTTT.

V usage is TRBV7-2 and J usage is TRBJ2-5, with D maybe TRBD1 (5 bases). The CDR3 is 15 amino acids. V lost 5 bases and J 4 bases, leaving 17 bases between the germline ends. Germline assignment: CDR1 SGHTA and CDR2 FQGNSA. The CDR3 coding sequence is TGTGCCAGCAGCCCGCTCATCCAAACAGGAGAGACCCAGTACTTC. This translates into CASSPLIQTGETQYF.

The chain combines TRBV28 with TRBJ2-7; the match to TRBD1 covers 8 bases. The CDR3 is 15 amino acids. Germline lookup yields CDR1 MDHEN and CDR2 SYDVKM. V shed 5 bases and J 4 bases; nucleotides not matched to a gene: 10. The CDR3 bases are TGTGCCAGCAGTCAAACCGGGACAGGTAGGTACGAGCAGTACGTC. As protein: CASSQTGTGRYEQYV.

V gene TRBV6-1 combines with J gene TRBJ1-2; perhaps TRBD1 as D (6 bases). Looked up from germline, CDR1 is MNHNS and CDR2 is SASEGT. The CDR3 is made up of 14 amino acids. Trimming took 5 bases from V and 4 from J, leaving 14 bases between them. The DNA of the CDR3 is TGTGCCAGCAGTCAAGGCACAGGGTTCTATGGCTACACCTTC. Encoded protein: CASSQGTGFYGYTF.

This rearrangement joins TRBV9 to TRBJ2-7; 10 bases line up with TRBD2. CDR1 SGDLS and CDR2 YYNGEE come from the germline V gene. Unmatched junction bases numbered 20, after V lost 4 bases and J lost 4 bases. The CDR3 consists of 19 residues. The CDR3 sequence: CASSPREVAGGLIQYEQYF. CDR3 in DNA: TGTGCCAGCAGCCCCCGGGAGGTAGCGGGGGGCCTCATCCAATACGAGCAGTACTTC.